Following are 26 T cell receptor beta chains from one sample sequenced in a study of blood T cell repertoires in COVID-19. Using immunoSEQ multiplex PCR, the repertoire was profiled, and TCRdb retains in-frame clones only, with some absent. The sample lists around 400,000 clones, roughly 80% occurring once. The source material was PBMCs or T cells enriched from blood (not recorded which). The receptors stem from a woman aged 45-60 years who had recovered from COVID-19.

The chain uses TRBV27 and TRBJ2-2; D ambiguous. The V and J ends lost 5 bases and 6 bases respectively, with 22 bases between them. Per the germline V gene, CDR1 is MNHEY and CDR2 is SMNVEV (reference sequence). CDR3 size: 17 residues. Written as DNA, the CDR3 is TGTGCCAGCAGTCCAATCAGAGAGACGGCTCGGGCCGGGGAGCTGTTTTTT. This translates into CASSPIRETARAGELFF.

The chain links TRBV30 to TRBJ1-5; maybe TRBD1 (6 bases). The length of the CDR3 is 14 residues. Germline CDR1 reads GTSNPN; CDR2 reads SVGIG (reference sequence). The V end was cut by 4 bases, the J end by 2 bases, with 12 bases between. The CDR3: CAWTDRPGNQPQHF. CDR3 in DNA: TGTGCCTGGACGGACAGACCCGGCAATCAGCCCCAGCATTTT.

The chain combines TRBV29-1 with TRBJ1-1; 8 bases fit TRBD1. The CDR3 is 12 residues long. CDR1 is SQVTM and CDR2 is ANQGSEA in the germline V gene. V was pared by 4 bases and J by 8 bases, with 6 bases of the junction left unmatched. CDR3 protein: CSVGDNRGEAFF. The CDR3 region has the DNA TGCAGCGTTGGAGACAACAGGGGGGAAGCTTTCTTT.

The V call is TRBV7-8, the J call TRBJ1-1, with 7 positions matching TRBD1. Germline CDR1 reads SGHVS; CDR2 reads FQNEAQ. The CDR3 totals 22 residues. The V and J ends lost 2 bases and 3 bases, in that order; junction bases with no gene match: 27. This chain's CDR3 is CASSLRRGQGNSRRVWDTEAFF. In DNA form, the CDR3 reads TGTGCCAGCAGCTTAAGGAGGGGGCAGGGGAATTCTCGGAGAGTCTGGGACACTGAAGCTTTCTTT.

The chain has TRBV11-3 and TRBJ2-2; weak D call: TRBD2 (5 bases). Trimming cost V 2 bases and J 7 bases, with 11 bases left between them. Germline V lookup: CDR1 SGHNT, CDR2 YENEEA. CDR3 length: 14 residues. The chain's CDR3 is CASSLSGISGELFF. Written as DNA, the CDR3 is TGTGCCAGCAGCTTATCGGGAATCAGCGGGGAGCTGTTTTTT.

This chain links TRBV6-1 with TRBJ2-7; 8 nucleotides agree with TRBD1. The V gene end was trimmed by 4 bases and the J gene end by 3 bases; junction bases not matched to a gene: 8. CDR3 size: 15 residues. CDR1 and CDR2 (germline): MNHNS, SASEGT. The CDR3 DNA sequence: TGTGCCAGCAGTGGAGCATTCGACAGGGGCTACGAGCAGTACTTC. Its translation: CASSGAFDRGYEQYF.

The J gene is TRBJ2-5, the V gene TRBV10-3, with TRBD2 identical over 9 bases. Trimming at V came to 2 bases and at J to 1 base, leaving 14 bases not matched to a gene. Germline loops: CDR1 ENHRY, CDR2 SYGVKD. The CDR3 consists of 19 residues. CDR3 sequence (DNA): TGTGCCATCAGTGAGCCGAGGGGAATGCGGGAGGGCCCCCAAGAGACCCAGTACTTC. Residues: CAISEPRGMREGPQETQYF.

The CDR3: CAWSSPHGYTF. CDR3 coding DNA: TGTGCCTGGAGCTCCCCCCATGGCTACACCTTC. The chain employs TRBV30 and TRBJ1-2; D ambiguous. The V end lost 3 bases, the J end lost 6 bases, and 8 bases lay between the germline ends. From germline, CDR1 is GTSNPN and CDR2 SVGIG (reference sequence). The CDR3 has 11 amino acids.

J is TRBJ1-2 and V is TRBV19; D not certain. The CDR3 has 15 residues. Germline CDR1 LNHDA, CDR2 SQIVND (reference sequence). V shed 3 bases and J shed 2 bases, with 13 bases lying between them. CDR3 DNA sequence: TGTGCCAGTAGTATTCGGGCGTTAGCGAACTATGGCTACACCTTC. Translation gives CASSIRALANYGYTF.

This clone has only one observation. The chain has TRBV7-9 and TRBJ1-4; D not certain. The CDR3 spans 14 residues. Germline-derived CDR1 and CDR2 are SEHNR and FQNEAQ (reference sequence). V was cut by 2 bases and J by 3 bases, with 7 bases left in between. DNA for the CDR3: TGTGCCAGCAGCTTAATGGGCCCTAATGAAAAACTGTTTTTT. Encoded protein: CASSLMGPNEKLFF. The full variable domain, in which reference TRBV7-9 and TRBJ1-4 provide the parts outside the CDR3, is DTGVSQNPRHKITKRGQNVTFRCDPISEHNRLYWYRQTLGQGPEFLTYFQNEAQLEKSRLLSDRFSAERPKGSFSTLEIQRTEQGDSAMYLCASSLMGPNEKLFFGSGTQLSVL.

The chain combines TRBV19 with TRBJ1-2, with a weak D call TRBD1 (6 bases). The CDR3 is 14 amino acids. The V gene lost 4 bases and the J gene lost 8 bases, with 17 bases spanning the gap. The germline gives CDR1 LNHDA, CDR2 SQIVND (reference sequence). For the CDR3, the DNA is TGTGCCAGTAGTACCCGTCAGGGGACGAAGGGCTACACCTTC. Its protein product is CASSTRQGTKGYTF.

The CDR3, as DNA: TGTGCCAGCAGCCCCGACAGGGTTGGCTACACCTTC. Its translation: CASSPDRVGYTF. The gene calls are TRBV14 and TRBJ1-2, with 7 bases fitting TRBD1. CDR1 SGHDN and CDR2 FVKESK come from the germline V gene. The CDR3 sequence is 12 residues long. With V trimmed by 4 bases and J by 7 bases, 3 bases remained unmatched.

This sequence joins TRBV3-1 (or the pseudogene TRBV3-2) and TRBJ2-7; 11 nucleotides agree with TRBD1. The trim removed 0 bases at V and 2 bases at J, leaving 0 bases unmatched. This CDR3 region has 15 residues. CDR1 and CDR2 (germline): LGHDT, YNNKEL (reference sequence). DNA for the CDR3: TGTGCCAGCAGCCAAGAGGGACAGGGGGCCTACGAGCAGTACTTC. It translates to CASSQEGQGAYEQYF.

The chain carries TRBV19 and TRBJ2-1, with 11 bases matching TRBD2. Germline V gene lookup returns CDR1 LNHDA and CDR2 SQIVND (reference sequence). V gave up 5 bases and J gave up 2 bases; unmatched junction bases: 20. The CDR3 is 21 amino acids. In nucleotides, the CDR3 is TGTGCCAGTAGTCTCCTAGCGGGAGGCAAGGGGATGGGAGGGGCCTACAATGAGCAGTTCTTC. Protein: CASSLLAGGKGMGGAYNEQFF.

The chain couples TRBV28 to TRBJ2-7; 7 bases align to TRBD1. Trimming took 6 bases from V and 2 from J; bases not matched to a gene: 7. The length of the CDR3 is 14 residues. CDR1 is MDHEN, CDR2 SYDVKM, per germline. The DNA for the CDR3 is TGTGCCAGCAGGCCGGGACAGAGAACCTACGAGCAGTACTTC. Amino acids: CASRPGQRTYEQYF.

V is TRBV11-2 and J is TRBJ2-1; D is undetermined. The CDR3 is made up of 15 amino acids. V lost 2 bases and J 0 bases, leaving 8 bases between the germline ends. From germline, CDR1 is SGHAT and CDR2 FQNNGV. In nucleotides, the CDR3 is TGTGCCAGCAGCTTAACCGTTAGCTCCTACAATGAGCAGTTCTTC. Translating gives CASSLTVSSYNEQFF.

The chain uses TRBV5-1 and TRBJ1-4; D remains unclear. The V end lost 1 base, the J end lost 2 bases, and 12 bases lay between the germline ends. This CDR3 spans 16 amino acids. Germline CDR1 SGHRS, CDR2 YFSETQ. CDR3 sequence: CASSLSIAGTNEKLFF. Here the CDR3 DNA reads TGCGCCAGCAGCTTGTCCATCGCGGGGACTAATGAAAAACTGTTTTTT.

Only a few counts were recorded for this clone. The CDR3: CASSQGPATDTQYF. CDR3 nucleotides: TGCGCCAGCAGCCAAGGGCCCGCCACAGATACGCAGTATTTT. The chain combines TRBV4-3 with TRBJ2-3, with D unclear. Germline lookup yields CDR1 LGHNA and CDR2 YSLEER. V was pared by 1 base and J by 2 bases, with 7 bases between. The CDR3 loop spans 14 amino acids.

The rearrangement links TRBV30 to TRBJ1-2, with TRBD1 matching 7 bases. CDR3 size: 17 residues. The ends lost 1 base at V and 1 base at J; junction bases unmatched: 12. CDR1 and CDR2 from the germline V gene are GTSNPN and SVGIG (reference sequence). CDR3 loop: CAWSGQGNLELNYGYTF. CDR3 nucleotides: TGTGCCTGGAGTGGACAGGGTAACCTGGAGCTTAACTATGGCTACACCTTC.

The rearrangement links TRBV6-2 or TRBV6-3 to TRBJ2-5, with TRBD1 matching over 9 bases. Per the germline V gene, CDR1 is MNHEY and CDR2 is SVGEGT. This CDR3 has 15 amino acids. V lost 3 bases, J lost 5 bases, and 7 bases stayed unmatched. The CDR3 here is CASSYWTGAGETQYF. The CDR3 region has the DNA TGTGCCAGCAGTTATTGGACAGGGGCAGGGGAGACCCAGTACTTC.

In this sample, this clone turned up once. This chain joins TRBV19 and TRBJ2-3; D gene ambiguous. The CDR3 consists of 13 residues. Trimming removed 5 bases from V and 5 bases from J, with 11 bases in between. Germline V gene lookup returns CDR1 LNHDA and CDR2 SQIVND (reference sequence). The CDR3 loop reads CASSWAGLDTQYF. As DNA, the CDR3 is TGTGCCAGTAGTTGGGCAGGATTAGATACGCAGTATTTT.

The CDR3: CASSAREGVNYGYTF. In DNA form, the CDR3 reads TGTGCCAGCAGTGCCCGGGAGGGGGTTAACTATGGCTACACCTTC. This sequence joins TRBV27 and TRBJ1-2; possibly TRBD1 for D (6 bases). Trimming left V 5 bases short and J 1 base short, with 14 bases between. From germline, CDR1 is MNHEY and CDR2 SMNVEV (reference sequence). The length of the CDR3 is 15 residues.

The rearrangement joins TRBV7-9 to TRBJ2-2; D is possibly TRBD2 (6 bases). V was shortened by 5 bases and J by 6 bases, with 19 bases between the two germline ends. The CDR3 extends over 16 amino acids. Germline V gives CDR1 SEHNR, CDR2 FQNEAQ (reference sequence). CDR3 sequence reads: CASSGGAMGVPGELFF. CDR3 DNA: TGTGCCAGCAGCGGAGGGGCAATGGGGGTTCCCGGGGAGCTGTTTTTT. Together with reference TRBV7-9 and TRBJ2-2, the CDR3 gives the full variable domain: DTGVSQNPRHKITKRGQNVTFRCDPISEHNRLYWYRQTLGQGPEFLTYFQNEAQLEKSRLLSDRFSAERPKGSFSTLEIQRTEQGDSAMYLCASSGGAMGVPGELFFGEGSRLTVL.

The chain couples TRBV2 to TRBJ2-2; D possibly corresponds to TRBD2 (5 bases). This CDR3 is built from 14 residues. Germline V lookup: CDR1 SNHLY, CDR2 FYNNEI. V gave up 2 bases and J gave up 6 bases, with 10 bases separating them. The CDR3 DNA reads TGTGCCAGCAGTGAATCTAGCTTAGCCGGGGAGCTGTTTTTT. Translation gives CASSESSLAGELFF.

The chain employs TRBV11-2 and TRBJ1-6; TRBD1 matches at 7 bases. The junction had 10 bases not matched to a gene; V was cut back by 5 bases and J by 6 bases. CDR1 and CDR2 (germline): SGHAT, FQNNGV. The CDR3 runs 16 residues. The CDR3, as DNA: TGTGCCAGCAGCACACCGACAGGGTGGAGTAATTCACCCCTCCACTTT. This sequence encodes CASSTPTGWSNSPLHF. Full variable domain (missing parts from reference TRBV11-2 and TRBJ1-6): EAGVAQSPRYKIIEKRQSVAFWCNPISGHATLYWYQQILGQGPKLLIQFQNNGVVDDSQLPKDRFSAERLKGVDSTLKIQPAKLEDSAVYLCASSTPTGWSNSPLHFGNGTRLTVT.

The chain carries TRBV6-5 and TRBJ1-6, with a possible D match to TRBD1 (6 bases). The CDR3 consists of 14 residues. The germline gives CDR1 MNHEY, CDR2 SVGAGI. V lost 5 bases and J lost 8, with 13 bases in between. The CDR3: CASSQQGVDSPLHF. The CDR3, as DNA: TGTGCCAGCAGTCAACAGGGTGTGGATTCACCCCTCCACTTT.